Listed below are T cell receptor beta chains from one sample, sequenced in a study of esophageal squamous cell carcinoma under preoperative chemotherapy. TCRdb re-analysed the PCR reads in MiXCR, keeping a single row per CDR3 protein. The sample consists of 15,000 or so distinct CDR3 sequences, 40% to 50% of them appearing once. Sample acquisition took place from a patient given preoperative chemotherapy. All receptors derive from a human donor with esophageal squamous cell carcinoma. The donor label of this sample is uncertain. Both conserved end residues are part of each CDR3. A D gene is named only where the DNA matches it firmly. Some rows mark clone size as missing; the rest say once, few, many or name a class of expanded clone.

many,TRBV6-6,TRBJ2-7,.,CASSYSRSGNPYEQYF,TGTGCCAGCAGTTACTCGAGGTCAGGTAACCCCTACGAGCAGTACTTC
.,TRBV25-1,TRBJ1-1,.,CASRETGNTEAFF,TGTGCCAGCAGGGAGACAGGGAACACTGAAGCTTTCTTT
many,TRBV6-1,TRBJ2-7,TRBD1,CASSEAAGGSYNEQYF,TGTGCCAGCAGTGAAGCGGCAGGGGGCTCCTACAATGAGCAGTACTTC
large,TRBV7-8,TRBJ2-1,.,CASSLGDSPFNEQFF,TGTGCCAGCAGCTTAGGGGACTCCCCCTTCAATGAGCAGTTCTTC
.,TRBV7-6,TRBJ2-3,.,CASSLWSPDTQYF,TGTGCCAGCAGCTTATGGTCCCCAGATACGCAGTATTTT
.,TRBV7-3,TRBJ2-2,.,CASSFERTDTLYF,TGTGCCAGCAGTTTTGAGAGGACCGATACGCTGTATTTT
.,TRBV15,TRBJ1-5,.,CAVQGPSQPQHF,TGTGCCGTACAGGGTCCTTCTCAGCCCCAGCATTTT
.,TRBV7-8,TRBJ2-3,TRBD2,CASSSGLLAGGSTDTQYF,TGTGCCAGCAGCTCAGGATTGCTAGCGGGAGGTTCTACAGATACGCAGTATTTT
.,TRBV7-2,TRBJ2-4,.,CASSAFLATLAKNIQYF,TGTGCCAGCAGCGCGTTTCTGGCCACCCTAGCCAAAAACATTCAGTACTTC
few,TRBV19,TRBJ2-1,.,CASRPRAPIRVFYNEQFF,TGTGCCAGTAGGCCAAGGGCTCCTATCAGGGTTTTTTACAATGAGCAGTTCTTC
.,TRBV6-5,TRBJ2-3,.,CASSYGQPNTGTLYF,TGTGCCAGCAGTTATGGGCAGCCGAACACCGGGACGCTGTATTTT
few,TRBV20-1,TRBJ2-5,TRBD2,CSAQTSGETQYF,TGCAGTGCTCAGACTAGCGGAGAGACCCAGTACTTC
.,TRBV7-8,TRBJ2-5,.,CASSPRWGQETQYF,TGTGCCAGCAGCCCCCGGTGGGGACAAGAGACCCAGTACTTC
.,TRBV12-3/TRBV12-4,TRBJ1-1,.,CASSLGSGRRNTEAFF,TGTGCCAGCAGTTTGGGATCGGGGCGAAGGAATACTGAAGCTTTCTTT
.,TRBV7-2,TRBJ2-5,.,CASRGRQGRSPDTQYF,TGTGCCAGCAGGGGACGCCAGGGCCGTAGCCCAGATACCCAGTACTTC
.,TRBV14,TRBJ2-2,.,CASSQLSNGELFF,TGTGCCAGCAGCCAACTCTCGAACGGGGAGCTGTTTTTT
few,TRBV7-2,TRBJ2-4,.,CASSLGPGQIKNTQYF,TGTGCCAGCAGCTTGGGGCCGGGCCAGATTAAAAACACCCAGTACTTC
.,TRBV11-2,TRBJ2-1,TRBD1,CASSLAGRDRVTQFF,TGTGCCAGCAGCTTGGCCGGGCGGGACAGGGTGACCCAGTTCTTC
.,TRBV5-1,TRBJ2-1,TRBD2,CASSLTSGGTYNEQFF,TGCGCCAGCAGCCTGACTAGCGGAGGGACCTACAATGAGCAGTTCTTC
.,TRBV12-3/TRBV12-4,TRBJ2-1,.,CASRPGGGNEQFF,TGTGCCAGCAGACCTGGAGGGGGGAATGAGCAGTTCTTC
.,TRBV5-4,TRBJ2-3,.,CASSPNPTDTQYF,TGTGCCAGCAGCCCGAACCCCACAGATACGCAGTATTTT
.,TRBV28,TRBJ1-2,TRBD1,CASSPRDRTNYGYTF,TGTGCCAGCAGCCCCCGGGACAGAACTAACTATGGCTACACCTTC
.,TRBV6-5,TRBJ2-2,.,CASSYGVSAVNTGELFF,TGTGCCAGCAGTTACGGCGTTTCAGCGGTGAACACCGGGGAGCTGTTTTTT
once,TRBV7-9,TRBJ2-1,.,CASRSGTDYNEQFF,TGTGCCAGCAGGAGCGGGACAGATTACAATGAGCAGTTCTTC
.,TRBV6-1,TRBJ2-7,TRBD1,CASSPRGQANYEQYF,TGTGCCAGCAGTCCCCGAGGACAGGCTAACTACGAGCAGTACTTC
few,TRBV6-1,TRBJ2-7,.,CASSPIRDGEQYF,TGTGCCAGCAGTCCGATCCGGGACGGCGAGCAGTACTTC
.,TRBV7-6,TRBJ2-5,TRBD2,CAGSGGRDRETQYF,TGTGCGGGCAGCGGGGGCCGTGACCGAGAGACCCAGTACTTC
.,TRBV7-2,TRBJ2-4,.,CASSATGGGATNIQYF,TGTGCCAGCAGCGCAACTGGGGGAGGAGCCACAAACATTCAGTACTTC
many,TRBV5-5,TRBJ2-1,.,CASSLLSLGQGGNEQFF,TGTGCCAGCAGCTTGCTATCACTAGGCCAAGGGGGCAATGAGCAGTTCTTC
.,TRBV7-9,TRBJ2-3,.,CASSLLTIIPLNTQYF,TGTGCCAGCAGCTTACTGACAATAATACCCCTAAATACGCAGTATTTT
medium-sized,TRBV6-5,TRBJ2-2,.,CASSYLTGGGTGELFF,TGTGCCAGCAGTTACCTTACAGGGGGGGGAACCGGGGAGCTGTTTTTT
.,TRBV7-2,TRBJ2-4,.,CASRLGVKNIQYF,TGTGCCAGCAGGCTGGGGGTCAAAAACATTCAGTACTTT
.,TRBV7-2,TRBJ2-3,.,CASSARQGRGTDTQYF,TGTGCCAGCAGCGCACGCCAGGGCCGTGGCACAGATACGCAGTATTTT
many,TRBV19,TRBJ2-1,TRBD2,CASSPIYREGQFF,TGTGCCAGTAGTCCAATCTATCGGGAGGGGCAGTTCTTC
.,TRBV7-9,TRBJ2-5,TRBD1,CASNNRGRQETQYF,TGTGCCAGCAACAACAGGGGGCGTCAAGAGACCCAGTATTTC
many,TRBV12-5,TRBJ1-6,.,CASGLDSPLHF,TGTGCTAGTGGTTTAGATTCACCCCTCCACTTT
.,TRBV12-3/TRBV12-4,TRBJ2-1,TRBD2,CASSLGSGRINEQFF,TGTGCCAGCAGTTTGGGTAGCGGGAGGATCAATGAGCAGTTCTTC
.,TRBV27,TRBJ2-3,.,CASGRTRGRSKNTQYF,TGTGCCAGCGGGCGAACGAGGGGGAGGAGCAAAAATACGCAGTACTTT
.,TRBV7-3,TRBJ2-5,.,CASSRRNQETQYF,TGTGCCAGCAGCCGCCGTAACCAAGAGACCCAGTACTTC
many,TRBV27,TRBJ2-7,TRBD2,CASSLRGERYEQYF,TGTGCCAGCAGTTTGCGGGGGGAACGCTACGAGCAGTACTTC
.,TRBV10-3,TRBJ2-4,TRBD2,CAIGRGPKNIQYF,TGTGCCATAGGGAGGGGCCCTAAAAACATTCAGTACTTC
.,TRBV6-1,TRBJ1-2,TRBD1,CASSKPGQGSPGGYTF,TGTGCCAGCAGTAAACCGGGACAGGGGTCACCGGGTGGCTACACCTTC
.,TRBV6-5,TRBJ2-3,.,CASVYRDETDTQYF,TGTGCCAGCGTCTACCGGGACGAAACAGATACGCAGTATTTT
.,TRBV18,TRBJ2-5,.,CASSREGGETQYF,TGTGCCAGCTCACGGGAAGGAGGAGAGACCCAGTACTTC
once,TRBV7-7,TRBJ2-5,.,CASSSASKETQYF,TGTGCCAGCAGCTCCGCAAGTAAGGAGACCCAGTACTTC
.,TRBV7-2,TRBJ2-1,TRBD2,CASSPGLAGVEQFF,TGTGCCAGCAGCCCGGGACTAGCGGGGGTTGAGCAGTTCTTC
.,TRBV7-6,TRBJ2-1,TRBD2,CASSSAGGNWNEQFF,TGTGCCAGCAGCTCAGCGGGGGGTAATTGGAATGAGCAGTTCTTC
once,TRBV6-1,TRBJ2-3,.,CASSSAQCATDTQYF,TGTGCCAGCAGCTCAGCGCAGTGTGCCACAGATACGCAGTATTTT
.,TRBV7-3,TRBJ2-4,.,CASSPGTKNTQYF,TGTGCCAGCAGCCCGGGCACCAAAAACACGCAGTACTTT